A selection of T cell receptor beta chains follows, all from one sample in a study of Ad26.COV2.S vaccination and SARS-CoV-2 variants. Here immunoSEQ multiplex PCR was the method, and the copy in TCRdb shows in-frame clones only, minus some. Of fewer than 100,000 clones in the sample, about four fifths were seen once. The sample here was peripheral blood, taken after recovery from COVID-19. Receptors were obtained from a human donor who had recovered from COVID-19. CDR3s include the opening cysteine and the closing phenylalanine or tryptophan. A D gene is named only where the DNA matches it firmly. Clone size is given for some rows only: seen once, a few or many times, or a class if the clone is expanded.

DNA	CDR3	J	V	size	D
TGTGCCAGCAGTGGCCGACTAGCGGAGACCCAAAAACTCGGTGAGCAGTTCTTC	CASSGRLAETQKLGEQFF	TRBJ2-1	TRBV6-2/TRBV6-3	-	TRBD2
TGTGCCAGCAGCGTAGAGGCTAGCGCAGATACGCAGTATTTT	CASSVEASADTQYF	TRBJ2-3	TRBV9	-	-
TGTGCCAGCAGTGGGGTTCCGAGCTCCTACAATGAGCAGTTCTTC	CASSGVPSSYNEQFF	TRBJ2-1	TRBV6-4	-	-
TGTGCCACCAGCATTCCGGGACTACTGAAAGAGACCCAGTACTTC	CATSIPGLLKETQYF	TRBJ2-5	TRBV15	once	TRBD2
TGTGCCAGCAGTCACGGGGATGACAACTATGGCTACACCTTC	CASSHGDDNYGYTF	TRBJ1-2	TRBV28	-	-
TGCAGCGTTGCCGGAAAGACTGAAGCTTTCTTT	CSVAGKTEAFF	TRBJ1-1	TRBV29-1	-	-
TGTGCCAGCAGTTACTCGACTAGGCCCCCTGGGGCCAACGTCCTGACTTTC	CASSYSTRPPGANVLTF	TRBJ2-6	TRBV6-2/TRBV6-3	-	-
TGTGCCAGCAGACGTGACAGGGCGGCCGGGGAGCTGTTTTTT	CASRRDRAAGELFF	TRBJ2-2	TRBV7-2	once	TRBD1
TGCGCCAGCAGACTAGCGGGAAAAGGGGGCAATGAGCAGTTCTTC	CASRLAGKGGNEQFF	TRBJ2-1	TRBV5-1	few	TRBD2
TGTGCCAGCTCATGGACAGAGAACAAAAACATTCAGTACTTC	CASSWTENKNIQYF	TRBJ2-4	TRBV18	-	-
TGTGCCAGCAGCTTGGTGAACACTGAAGCTTTCTTT	CASSLVNTEAFF	TRBJ1-1	TRBV5-5	-	-
TGTGCCAGCAGTTTTGGGGGTGTGTCCTACGAGCAGTACTTC	CASSFGGVSYEQYF	TRBJ2-7	TRBV28	few	-
TGTGCCAGCAGTGAACCCAATGAGCAGTTCTTC	CASSEPNEQFF	TRBJ2-1	TRBV6-1	-	-
TGTGCCAGCAGCCCTACACCGACTAGCGGGAGACAAGACAATGAGCAGTTCTTC	CASSPTPTSGRQDNEQFF	TRBJ2-1	TRBV7-2	-	TRBD2
TGTGCCAGCAGTCGTATCGGGGACCTCTTACAACCGCACTACGAGCAGTACTTC	CASSRIGDLLQPHYEQYF	TRBJ2-7	TRBV27	-	-
TGCGCCAGCAGTTTGGGGTTTGATTCACCCCTCCACTTT	CASSLGFDSPLHF	TRBJ1-6	TRBV4-1	-	-
TGTGCCAGCAGTTATTGGTGCGGGTCCAGCTCCTACAATGAGCAGTTCTTC	CASSYWCGSSSYNEQFF	TRBJ2-1	TRBV6-9	-	-
TGTGCCACCAGTCGACAGGGGGGCTCCTACAATGAGCAGTTCTTC	CATSRQGGSYNEQFF	TRBJ2-1	TRBV24-1	few	TRBD1
TGTGCCAGCAGTCAGATCAGGGGGCAACAAGAGACCCAGTACTTC	CASSQIRGQQETQYF	TRBJ2-5	TRBV28	-	TRBD1
TGTGCCAGCAGTGATATGTGGGGACAGGGGGCAGGTCAGCCCCAGCATTTT	CASSDMWGQGAGQPQHF	TRBJ1-5	TRBV2	few	TRBD1
TGCGCCAGCAGCCCAGGACTAGCGGGAGAAGCAGATACGCAGTATTTT	CASSPGLAGEADTQYF	TRBJ2-3	TRBV4-3	-	TRBD2
TGCGCCAGCAGCTTCGGAAGAACTACTAGCACAGATACGCAGTATTTT	CASSFGRTTSTDTQYF	TRBJ2-3	TRBV5-1	-	-
TGTGCCAGCAGCCCGAAAGGACAACCCCTCTCTGGGGCCAACGTCCTGACTTTC	CASSPKGQPLSGANVLTF	TRBJ2-6	TRBV7-9	-	-
TGTGCCAGCAGTCCCGGGGGCCGGGGCGGTGAGCAGTACTTC	CASSPGGRGGEQYF	TRBJ2-7	TRBV6-5	-	-
TGTGCCAGCAGTGTCAGCGGACTTTCCTACGAGCAGTACTTC	CASSVSGLSYEQYF	TRBJ2-7	TRBV28	-	-
TGTGCGAACAAAGGGGGGGCGAGCACAGATACGCAGTATTTT	CANKGGASTDTQYF	TRBJ2-3	TRBV27	few	-
TGTGCCAGCAGCCAAAGGACGGCCCATGAGCAGTTCTTC	CASSQRTAHEQFF	TRBJ2-1	TRBV3-1/TRBV3-2	-	-
TGCAGTGCTAGTAGCTTGGGCATTCAGTACTTC	CSASSLGIQYF	TRBJ2-4	TRBV20-1	-	-
TGTGCCAGTAGTATCGTTTCTGGGCCCGGACAGCCCCAGCATTTT	CASSIVSGPGQPQHF	TRBJ1-5	TRBV19	-	-
TGTGCCAGCAGCCAAGACGACAGGGGATCCTACAATGAGCAGTTCTTC	CASSQDDRGSYNEQFF	TRBJ2-1	TRBV4-2	-	TRBD1
TGTGCCAGCAGCTTCGGAACGTCAGCTAATCAGCCCCAGCATTTT	CASSFGTSANQPQHF	TRBJ1-5	TRBV5-6	-	-
TGTGCCAGCAGTTTGTTCCGGGACGCCCTCTCTGGGGCCAACGTCCTGACTTTC	CASSLFRDALSGANVLTF	TRBJ2-6	TRBV27	-	-
TGTGCCAGCAGTCTCAACAGCTTTCTTAGCACAGATACGCAGTATTTT	CASSLNSFLSTDTQYF	TRBJ2-3	TRBV28	-	-
TGTGCCATCAGTGAGTCGGCGGGGGGCCTTGGCTACACCTTC	CAISESAGGLGYTF	TRBJ1-2	TRBV10-3	-	-
TGTGCTAGTGGCCCCGGGGGAACTGGAAACACCATATATTTT	CASGPGGTGNTIYF	TRBJ1-3	TRBV12-5	-	-
TGTGCCAGCAGTGGGCAAGGCATTCAGTACTTC	CASSGQGIQYF	TRBJ2-4	TRBV2	-	-
TGTGCCAGCAGTTTCAGGGCTGCCGGGGAGCTGTTTTTT	CASSFRAAGELFF	TRBJ2-2	TRBV28	-	-
TGTGCCAGCAGCCCCGGGACAGGGTATTCACCCCTCCACTTT	CASSPGTGYSPLHF	TRBJ1-6	TRBV7-3	few	TRBD1
TGTGCCAGCAGTTTATCATGGGGAACCGCCTACGAGCAGTACTTC	CASSLSWGTAYEQYF	TRBJ2-7	TRBV27	-	-
TGTGCCAGCAGTTTGCCCCCGGGACAGAGGTTACAGTATTTT	CASSLPPGQRLQYF	TRBJ2-3	TRBV28	few	TRBD1
TGTGCCAGCATGGGTCTAGCGGGAACTAGGAATGAGCAGTTCTTC	CASMGLAGTRNEQFF	TRBJ2-1	TRBV28	-	TRBD2